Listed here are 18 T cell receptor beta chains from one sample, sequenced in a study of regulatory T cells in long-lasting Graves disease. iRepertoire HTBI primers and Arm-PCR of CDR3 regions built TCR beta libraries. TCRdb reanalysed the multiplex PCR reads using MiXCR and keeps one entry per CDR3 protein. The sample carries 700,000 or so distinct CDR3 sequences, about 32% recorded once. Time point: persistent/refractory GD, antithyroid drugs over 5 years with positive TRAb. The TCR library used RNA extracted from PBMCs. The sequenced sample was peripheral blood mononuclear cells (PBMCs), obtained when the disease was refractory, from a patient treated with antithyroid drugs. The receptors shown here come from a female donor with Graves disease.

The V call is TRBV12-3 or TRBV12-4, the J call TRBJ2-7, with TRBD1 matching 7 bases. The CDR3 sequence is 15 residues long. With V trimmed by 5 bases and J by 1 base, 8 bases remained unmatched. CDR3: CASSADWGQSYEQYF. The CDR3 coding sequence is TGTGCCAGCAGTGCGGATTGGGGACAGTCCTACGAGCAGTACTTC.

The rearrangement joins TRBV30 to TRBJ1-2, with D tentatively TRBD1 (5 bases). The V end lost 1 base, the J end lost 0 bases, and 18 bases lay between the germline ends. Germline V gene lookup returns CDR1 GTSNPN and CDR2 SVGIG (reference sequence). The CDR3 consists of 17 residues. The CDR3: CAWSGLWGDDSNYGYTF. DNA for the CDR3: TGTGCCTGGAGTGGCCTTTGGGGGGACGATTCTAACTATGGCTACACCTTC.

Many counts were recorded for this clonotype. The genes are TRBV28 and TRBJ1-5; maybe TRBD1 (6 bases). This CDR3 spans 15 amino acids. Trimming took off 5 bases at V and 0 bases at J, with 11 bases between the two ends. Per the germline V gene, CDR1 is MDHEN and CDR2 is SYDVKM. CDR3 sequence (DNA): TGTGCCAGCAGTGCCAGGGGAATTAGCAATCAGCCCCAGCATTTT. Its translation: CASSARGISNQPQHF.

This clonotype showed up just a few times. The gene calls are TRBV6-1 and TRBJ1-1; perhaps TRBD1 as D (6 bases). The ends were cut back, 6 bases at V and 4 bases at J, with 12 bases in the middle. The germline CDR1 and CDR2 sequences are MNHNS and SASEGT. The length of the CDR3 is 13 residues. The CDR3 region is CASRQGLGTEAFF. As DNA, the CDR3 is TGTGCCAGCAGACAGGGACTCGGCACTGAAGCTTTCTTT.

The CDR3 region is CASSLQTGGYEQYF. In nucleotides, the CDR3 is TGCGCCAGCAGCCTCCAGACAGGAGGCTACGAGCAGTACTTC. The V call is TRBV4-1, the J call TRBJ2-7, with a possible D match to TRBD1 (6 bases). Germline V gives CDR1 MGHRA, CDR2 YSYEKL. The CDR3 loop spans 14 amino acids. V lost 4 bases, J lost 3 bases, and 13 bases lay in between.

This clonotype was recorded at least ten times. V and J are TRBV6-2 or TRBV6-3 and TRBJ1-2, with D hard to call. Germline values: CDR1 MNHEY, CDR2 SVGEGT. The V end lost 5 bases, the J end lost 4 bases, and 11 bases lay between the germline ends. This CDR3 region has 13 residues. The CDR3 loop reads CASSEKALYGYTF. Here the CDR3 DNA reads TGTGCCAGCAGTGAAAAGGCCCTCTATGGCTACACCTTC.

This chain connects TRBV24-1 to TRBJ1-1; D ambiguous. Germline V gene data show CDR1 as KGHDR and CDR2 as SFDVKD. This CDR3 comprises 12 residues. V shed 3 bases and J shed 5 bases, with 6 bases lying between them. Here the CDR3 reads CATSDPETEAFF. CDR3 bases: TGTGCCACCAGTGATCCCGAGACTGAAGCTTTCTTT.

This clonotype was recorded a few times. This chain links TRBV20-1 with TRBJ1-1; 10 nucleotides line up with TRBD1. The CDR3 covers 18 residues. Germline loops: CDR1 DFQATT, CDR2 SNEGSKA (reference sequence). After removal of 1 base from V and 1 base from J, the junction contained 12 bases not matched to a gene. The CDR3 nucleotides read TGCAGTGCTAGAGGAGCGGGGACAGGGGTAATACGGAACACTGAAGCTTTCTTT. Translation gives CSARGAGTGVIRNTEAFF.

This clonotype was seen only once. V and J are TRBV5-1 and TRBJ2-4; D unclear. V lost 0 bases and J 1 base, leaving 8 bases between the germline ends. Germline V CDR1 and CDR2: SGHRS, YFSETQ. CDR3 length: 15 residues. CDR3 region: CASSLADIAKNIQYF. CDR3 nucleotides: TGCGCCAGCAGCTTGGCCGACATTGCCAAAAACATTCAGTACTTC. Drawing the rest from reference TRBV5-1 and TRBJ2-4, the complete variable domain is KAGVTQTPRYLIKTRGQQVTLSCSPISGHRSVSWYQQTPGQGLQFLFEYFSETQRNKGNFPGRFSGRQFSNSRSEMNVSTLELGDSALYLCASSLADIAKNIQYFGAGTRLSVL.

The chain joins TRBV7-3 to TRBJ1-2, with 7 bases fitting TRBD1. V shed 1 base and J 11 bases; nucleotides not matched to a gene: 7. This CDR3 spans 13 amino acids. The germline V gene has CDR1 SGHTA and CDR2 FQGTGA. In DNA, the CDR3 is TGTGCCAGCAGCTTAAAAGACAGGGAAGGTTACACCTTC. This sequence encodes CASSLKDREGYTF. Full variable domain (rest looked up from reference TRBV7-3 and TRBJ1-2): GAGVSQTPSNKVTEKGKYVELRCDPISGHTALYWYRQSLGQGPEFLIYFQGTGAADDSGLPNDRFFAVRPEGSVSTLKIQRTERGDSAVYLCASSLKDREGYTFGSGTRLTVV.

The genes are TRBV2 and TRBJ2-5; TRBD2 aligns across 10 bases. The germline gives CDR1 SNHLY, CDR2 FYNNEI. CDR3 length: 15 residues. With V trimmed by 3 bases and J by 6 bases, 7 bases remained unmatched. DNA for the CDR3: TGTGCCAGCAGTGAGCCAGCGGGAGGGCCTCAGACCCAGTACTTC. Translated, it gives CASSEPAGGPQTQYF.

The CDR3 here is CASSAQEKLFF. CDR3 bases: TGCGCCAGCAGCGCACAAGAAAAACTGTTTTTT. This rearrangement joins TRBV4-1 to TRBJ1-4; D remains unclear. CDR3 length: 11 amino acids. V lost 5 bases, J lost 8 bases, and 6 bases lay in between. Germline V CDR1 and CDR2: MGHRA, YSYEKL.

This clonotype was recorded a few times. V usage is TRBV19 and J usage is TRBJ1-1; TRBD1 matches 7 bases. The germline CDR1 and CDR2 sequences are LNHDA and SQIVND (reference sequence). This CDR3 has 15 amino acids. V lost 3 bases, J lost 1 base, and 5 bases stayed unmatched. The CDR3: CASSISGGSNTEAFF. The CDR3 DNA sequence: TGTGCCAGTAGTATTTCAGGGGGGTCGAACACTGAAGCTTTCTTT.

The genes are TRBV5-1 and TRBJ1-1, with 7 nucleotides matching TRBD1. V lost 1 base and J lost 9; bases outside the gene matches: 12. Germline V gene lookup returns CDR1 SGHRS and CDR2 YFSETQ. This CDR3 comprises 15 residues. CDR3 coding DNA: TGCGCCAGCAGCTTGTTTGGGACAGCCTCTAATCAAGCTTTCTTT. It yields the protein CASSLFGTASNQAFF. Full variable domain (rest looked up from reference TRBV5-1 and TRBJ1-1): KAGVTQTPRYLIKTRGQQVTLSCSPISGHRSVSWYQQTPGQGLQFLFEYFSETQRNKGNFPGRFSGRQFSNSRSEMNVSTLELGDSALYLCASSLFGTASNQAFFGQGTRLTVV.

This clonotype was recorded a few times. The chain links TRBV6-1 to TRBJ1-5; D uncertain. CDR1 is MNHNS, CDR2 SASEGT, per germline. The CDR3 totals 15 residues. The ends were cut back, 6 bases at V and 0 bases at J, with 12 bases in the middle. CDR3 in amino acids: CASSKETDSNQPQHF. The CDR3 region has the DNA TGTGCCAGCAGCAAGGAGACGGATAGCAATCAGCCCCAGCATTTT.

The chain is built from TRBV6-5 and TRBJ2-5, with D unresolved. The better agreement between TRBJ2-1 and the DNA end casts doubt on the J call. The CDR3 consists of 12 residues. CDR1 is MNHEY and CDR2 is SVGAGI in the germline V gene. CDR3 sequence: CASGFGDNEQFF. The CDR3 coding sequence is TGTGCCAGCGGTTTCGGAGACAATGAGCAGTTCTTC.

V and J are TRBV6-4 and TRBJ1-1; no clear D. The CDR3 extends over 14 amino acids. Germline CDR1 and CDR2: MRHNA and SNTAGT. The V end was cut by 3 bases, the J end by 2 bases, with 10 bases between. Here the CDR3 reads CASSEGSFNTEAFF. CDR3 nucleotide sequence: TGTGCCAGCAGTGAAGGCAGTTTCAACACTGAAGCTTTCTTT.

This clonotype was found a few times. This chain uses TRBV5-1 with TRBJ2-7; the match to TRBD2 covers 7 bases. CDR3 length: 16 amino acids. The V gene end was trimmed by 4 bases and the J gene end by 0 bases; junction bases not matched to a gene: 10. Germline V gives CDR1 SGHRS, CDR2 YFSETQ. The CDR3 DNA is TGCGCCAGCAGCCCGAAAGCGGGACTAAACTCCTACGAGCAGTACTTC. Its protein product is CASSPKAGLNSYEQYF.